This TCR beta chain is from a study of T cell responses to AZD1222 COVID-19 vaccine. Germline values: CDR1 MNHEY, CDR2 SVGEGT. The CDR3 consists of 16 residues. J gave up 6 bases and V 5 bases, and 6 bases lay outside the gene matches. The data were produced by immunoSEQ multiplex PCR, yet TCRdb's version contains in-frame clones alone and is incomplete. The sample includes 100,000 to 150,000 clones, about 88% seen only once; the top ten take under 4.5%. This clone was found once. This rearrangement joins TRBV6-2 or TRBV6-3 to TRBJ1-6; 11 nucleotides line up with TRBD1. This sequence originates from an adult in good health. The sequenced sample was peripheral blood, obtained on day 0 of AZD1222 vaccination. The CDR3, as DNA: TGTGCCAGCAGTAGGGGACAGGGGGTTACTAATTCACCCCTCCACTTT. Protein product: CASSRGQGVTNSPLHF.